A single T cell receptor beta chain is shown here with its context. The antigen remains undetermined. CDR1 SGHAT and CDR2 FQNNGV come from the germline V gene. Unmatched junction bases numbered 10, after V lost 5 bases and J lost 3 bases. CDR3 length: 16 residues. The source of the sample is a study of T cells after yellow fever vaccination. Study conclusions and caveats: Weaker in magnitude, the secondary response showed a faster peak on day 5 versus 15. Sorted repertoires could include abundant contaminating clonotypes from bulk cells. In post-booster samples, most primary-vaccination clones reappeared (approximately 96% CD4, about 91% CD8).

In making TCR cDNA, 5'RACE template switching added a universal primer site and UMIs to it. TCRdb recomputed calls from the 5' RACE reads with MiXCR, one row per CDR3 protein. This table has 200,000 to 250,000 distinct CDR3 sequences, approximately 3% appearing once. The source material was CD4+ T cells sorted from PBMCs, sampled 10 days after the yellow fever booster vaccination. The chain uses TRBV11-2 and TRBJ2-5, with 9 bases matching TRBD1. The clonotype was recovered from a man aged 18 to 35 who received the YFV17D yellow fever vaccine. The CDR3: CASSPLLTGGKETQYF. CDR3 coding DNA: TGTGCCAGCAGCCCCCTTTTAACAGGGGGCAAAGAGACCCAGTACTTC.